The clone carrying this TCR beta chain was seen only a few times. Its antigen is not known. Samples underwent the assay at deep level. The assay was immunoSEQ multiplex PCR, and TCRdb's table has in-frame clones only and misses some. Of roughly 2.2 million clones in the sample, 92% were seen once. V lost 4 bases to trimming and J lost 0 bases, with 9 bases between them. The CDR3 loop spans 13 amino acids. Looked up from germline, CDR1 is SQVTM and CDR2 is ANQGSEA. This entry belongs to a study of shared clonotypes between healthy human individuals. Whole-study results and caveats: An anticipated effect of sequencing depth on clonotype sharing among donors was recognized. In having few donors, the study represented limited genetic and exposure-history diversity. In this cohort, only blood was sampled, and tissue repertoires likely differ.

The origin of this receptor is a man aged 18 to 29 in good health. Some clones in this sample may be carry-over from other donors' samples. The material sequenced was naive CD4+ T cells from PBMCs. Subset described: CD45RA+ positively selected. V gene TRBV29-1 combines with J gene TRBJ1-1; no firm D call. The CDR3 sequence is CSVVRSMNTEAFF. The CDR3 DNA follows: TGCAGCGTTGTCCGGTCCATGAACACTGAAGCTTTCTTT. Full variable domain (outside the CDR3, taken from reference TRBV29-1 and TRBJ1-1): SAVISQKPSRDICQRGTSLTIQCQVDSQVTMMFWYRQQPGQSLTLIATANQGSEATYESGFVIDKFPISRPNLTFSTLTVSNMSPEDSSIYLCSVVRSMNTEAFFGQGTRLTVV.